The 4 T cell receptor beta chains below come from one sample, sequenced in a study of T cell responses to AZD1222 COVID-19 vaccine. The assay was immunoSEQ multiplex PCR, and TCRdb's table has in-frame clones only and misses some. The table has around 81,000 clones, about 84% seen once. The input for sequencing was peripheral blood, taken on day 0 of AZD1222 vaccination. The receptors stem from an adult in good health.

The V and J genes are TRBV5-8 and TRBJ1-5; 8 bases align to TRBD1. J was trimmed by 0 bases and V by 2 bases; bases with no gene match: 10. This CDR3 is 18 amino acids long. CDR1 and CDR2 from the germline V gene are SGHTS and YDEGEE. CDR3 sequence reads: CASSLFSGGVYSNQPQHF. DNA for the CDR3: TGTGCCAGCAGCTTATTTTCAGGGGGCGTGTATAGCAATCAGCCCCAGCATTTT.

The chain combines TRBV4-3 with TRBJ1-5; D gene unclear. Trimming pared 0 bases from V and 0 bases from J, leaving 6 bases between. Germline lookup yields CDR1 LGHNA and CDR2 YSLEER. The CDR3 is 15 residues long. The CDR3 loop is CASSQDSSSNQPQHF. CDR3 in DNA: TGCGCCAGCAGCCAAGACTCCAGTAGCAATCAGCCCCAGCATTTT.

DNA of the CDR3: TGTGCCAGCAGCTTGGCGTGGGGATACGAGCAGTACTTC. Translating it yields CASSLAWGYEQYF. V and J are TRBV11-3 and TRBJ2-7, with D hard to call. Trimming shortened V by 3 bases and J by 4 bases, and 10 bases separated the two germline ends. The CDR3 runs to 13 residues. Germline assignment: CDR1 SGHNT and CDR2 YENEEA.

The chain is built from TRBV19 and TRBJ2-1; 7 positions agree with TRBD2. This CDR3 has 15 residues. Germline V gives CDR1 LNHDA, CDR2 SQIVND (reference sequence). The J segment lost 4 bases and the V segment lost 5 bases, leaving 8 bases of the junction unmatched. Here the CDR3 DNA reads TGTGCCAGTAGTTTAAGCGGGACTCCTTACAATGAGCAGTTCTTC. Amino acids: CASSLSGTPYNEQFF. The variable domain in full, completed from reference TRBV19 and TRBJ2-1, reads DGGITQSPKYLFRKEGQNVTLSCEQNLNHDAMYWYRQDPGQGLRLIYYSQIVNDFQKGDIAEGYSVSREKKESFPLTVTSAQKNPTAFYLCASSLSGTPYNEQFFGPGTRLTVL.